This is a list of T cell receptor beta chains from one sample in a study of T cell responses to AZD1222 COVID-19 vaccine. Sequenced by immunoSEQ multiplex PCR; TCRdb stores in-frame clones only, minus some. The table records approximately 150,000 clones, less than 95% of them present only once. The sample here was peripheral blood, taken on day 0 of AZD1222 vaccination. These receptors originate from an adult in good health. CDR3s include the opening cysteine and the closing phenylalanine or tryptophan. The order of the fields is J gene, D gene, V gene, clone size, CDR3 DNA, CDR3 protein. A D gene is named only where the DNA matches it firmly. Clone sizes are given selectively: once, few, many, or a class where the clone is expanded.

TRBJ2-1 . TRBV12-3/TRBV12-4 . TGTGCCAGCAGTTCCTACAATGAGCAGTTCTTC CASSSYNEQFF
TRBJ1-5 TRBD1 TRBV27 . TGTGCCAGCAGTTTATCGCAGGGGGCCAGACAGCCCCAGCATTTT CASSLSQGARQPQHF
TRBJ1-5 . TRBV20-1 . TGCAGTGCCAGTGGGGCTGAAAGATATAGCAATCAGCCCCAGCATTTT CSASGAERYSNQPQHF
TRBJ1-2 . TRBV20-1 . TGCAGTGCTAGTTGGGGACGGTATGGCTACACCTTC CSASWGRYGYTF
TRBJ2-7 . TRBV28 once TGTGCCAGCACCCCCGGGAAACCCTACGAGCAGTACTTC CASTPGKPYEQYF
TRBJ1-1 TRBD1 TRBV27 . TGTGCCAGCAGCCCGACAGGGAGAAACACTGAAGCTTTCTTT CASSPTGRNTEAFF
TRBJ2-7 . TRBV15 once TGTGCCACCAGCAGACCCGGGACCGTATCCTACGAGCAGTACTTC CATSRPGTVSYEQYF
TRBJ1-1 . TRBV3-1/TRBV3-2 . TGTGCCAGCAGCCCAGACAGGAGGGCTGAAGCTTTCTTT CASSPDRRAEAFF
TRBJ2-7 . TRBV5-1 once TGCGCCAGCAGCCCGCAAGGGGGTGGGTACGAGCAGTACTTC CASSPQGGGYEQYF
TRBJ1-2 . TRBV7-2 few TGTGCCAGCAGCTTAGCTGGCAGCGCGAACTATGGCTACACCTTC CASSLAGSANYGYTF
TRBJ2-1 . TRBV30 . TGTGCCTGGAGTGTACTGTCGTCTGGAGGTGAGCAGTTCTTC CAWSVLSSGGEQFF
TRBJ2-7 TRBD1 TRBV7-9 . TGTGCCAGCAGCTGGGGGGACAGGAATTACGAGCAGTACTTC CASSWGDRNYEQYF
TRBJ2-7 TRBD1 TRBV7-2 . TGTGCCAGCAGCTTAGGAAGGGGACAGGGTGACTACGAGCAGTACTTC CASSLGRGQGDYEQYF
TRBJ2-7 . TRBV7-9 . TGTGCCAGCAGCTCGCCCTACGAGCAGTACTTC CASSSPYEQYF
TRBJ2-1 . TRBV7-9 . TGTGCCAGCAGCTTATTAATACAGACCTACAATGAGCAGTTCTTC CASSLLIQTYNEQFF
TRBJ1-5 . TRBV5-1 . TGCGCCAGGGCGGGGAATCAGCCCCAGCATTTT CARAGNQPQHF
TRBJ1-2 TRBD1 TRBV7-3 once TGTGCCAGCAGCTTAACGGGACAGGATAGGGGCTACACCTTC CASSLTGQDRGYTF
TRBJ1-1 . TRBV14 . TGTGCCAGCAGTCCTACAGGGTTTGATGAAGCTTTCTTT CASSPTGFDEAFF
TRBJ1-5 TRBD1 TRBV5-1 . TGCGCCAGCAGCTTTGGACAGGGGGCCAATCAGCCCCAGCATTTT CASSFGQGANQPQHF
TRBJ1-1 TRBD1 TRBV28 . TGTGCCAGCAGGTTAACAGGGGGTAGCACTGAAGCTTTCTTT CASRLTGGSTEAFF
TRBJ1-5 . TRBV11-2 . TGTGCCAGCAGCTTAGACGACAGGAGAACCTCCTCACGCAATCAGCCCCAGCATTTT CASSLDDRRTSSRNQPQHF
TRBJ1-1 TRBD1 TRBV28 once TGTGCCAGCAGTTCCCCAGGGGGGAAGAACACTGAAGCTTTCTTT CASSSPGGKNTEAFF
TRBJ1-3 . TRBV7-2 . TGTGCCAGCAGCCTATATCAGGGTTCTGGAAACACCATATATTTT CASSLYQGSGNTIYF
TRBJ2-1 . TRBV5-8 . TGTGCCAGCAGCTTGGAAGCCATAAGCAATGAGCAGTTCTTC CASSLEAISNEQFF
TRBJ1-4 . TRBV28 once TGTGCCACCCAGAGAGGGCTGGGGGAAAAACTGTTTTTT CATQRGLGEKLFF
TRBJ2-1 . TRBV28 once TGTGCCAGCAGTTGGGCCTACAATGAGCAGTTCTTC CASSWAYNEQFF
TRBJ2-1 . TRBV4-1 . TGCGCCAGCAGCCAATTCTTACTAGCAGACAATGAGCAGTTCTTC CASSQFLLADNEQFF
TRBJ2-1 . TRBV10-1 . TGCGCCAGCAGTGGGCAGGGCCGGCCTTCCTACAATGAGCAGTTCTTC CASSGQGRPSYNEQFF
TRBJ2-3 . TRBV5-1 once TGCGCCAGCAGCTTAGGGACCATCACAGATACGCAGTATTTT CASSLGTITDTQYF
TRBJ1-4 . TRBV19 . TGTGCCAGTAGTCATTATCGTTGGGGGAAGGTGTCTAATGAAAAACTGTTTTTT CASSHYRWGKVSNEKLFF
TRBJ2-3 TRBD2 TRBV13 . TGTGCCAGCAGCTTATGGGGAACTAGCGGTCTCACAGATACGCAGTATTTT CASSLWGTSGLTDTQYF
TRBJ2-1 . TRBV21-1 . TGTGCCAGCAGCAAAGCCCTTGGTGAGCAGTTCTTC CASSKALGEQFF
TRBJ2-1 . TRBV10-3 . TGTGCCATCAGTGAGCCGGGGCTCTACAATGAGCAGTTCTTC CAISEPGLYNEQFF
TRBJ1-3 . TRBV6-5 . TGTGCCAGCAGGCCCCTAACCCCTGGAAACACCATATATTTT CASRPLTPGNTIYF
TRBJ1-5 TRBD1 TRBV2 few TGTGCCAGCAGCGGGACAGGGGGCAATCAGCCCCAGCATTTT CASSGTGGNQPQHF
TRBJ1-1 . TRBV6-6 . TGTGCCAGCACCTCACCTGGGGGGGGGAACACTGAAGCTTTCTTT CASTSPGGGNTEAFF
TRBJ1-4 . TRBV27 once TGTGCCAGCAGTAGAGGAGGGGGACCTGGTGAAAAACTGTTTTTT CASSRGGGPGEKLFF
TRBJ2-3 . TRBV5-4 . TGTGCCAGCAGCGCCAGAGGGAGTGTTGCAGATACGCAGTATTTT CASSARGSVADTQYF
TRBJ1-3 . TRBV5-6 . TGTGCCAGCAGCCCCCGGACGGACTCTGGAAACACCATATATTTT CASSPRTDSGNTIYF
TRBJ2-7 . TRBV4-3 . TGCGCCAGCAGCCAAGGAGTTGGGACTGGGGGCTACGAGCAGTACTTC CASSQGVGTGGYEQYF
TRBJ2-7 TRBD2 TRBV6-5 . TGTGCCAGCAGTTACCGCGCGGGAGTCTCCTTCGAGCAGTACTTC CASSYRAGVSFEQYF
TRBJ2-1 . TRBV5-4 once TGTGCCAGCAGCTTGTCTAGTACTGAGCAGTTCTTC CASSLSSTEQFF
TRBJ2-5 . TRBV6-2/TRBV6-3 . TGTGCCAGCAGCGGACGCCTAGCAACAGATCGGGAGACCCAGTACTTC CASSGRLATDRETQYF
TRBJ1-6 . TRBV27 . TGTGCCAGCAGTTTAGGCATTTCACCCCTCCACTTT CASSLGISPLHF
TRBJ2-1 TRBD2 TRBV6-4 . TGTGCCAGCAGCGATAGCGGGAGGGCCGGGTCCTACAATGAGCAGTTCTTC CASSDSGRAGSYNEQFF
TRBJ1-4 . TRBV5-1 . TGCGCCAGCAGCTTGGGCACTAATGAAAAACTGTTTTTT CASSLGTNEKLFF
TRBJ1-2 . TRBV28 . TGTGCCAGCAGTCGACCTGGTTTGACCTTC CASSRPGLTF
TRBJ1-2 TRBD1 TRBV6-1 . TGTGCCAGCAGTGAAATTTTAGACAGGGAAGCTAACTATGGCTACACCTTC CASSEILDREANYGYTF
TRBJ2-7 . TRBV5-1 once TGCGCCAGCAGCTTGGACAGCGGCTACGAGCAGTACTTC CASSLDSGYEQYF
TRBJ2-1 TRBD2 TRBV19 . TGTGCCAGTAGTATAGGTATTTCGGGACTAGCGGGAGTCTTC CASSIGISGLAGVF
TRBJ2-7 . TRBV27 . TGTGCCAGCAGTTTGGCCCCCAGGGCCCACGAGCAGTACTTC CASSLAPRAHEQYF
TRBJ1-2 TRBD1 TRBV27 . TGTGCCAGCAGCCGGAAGACAGGGGCGCCGAACTATGGCTACACCTTC CASSRKTGAPNYGYTF